The present entry profiles one T cell receptor (beta chain) with its context. There is no known antigen for this receptor. The input lacks base qualities; no much larger clone sits a single base away. For the CD8 naive samples, CD45RO-negative cells were positively selected for CCR7, yielding a CD45RA+CCR7+ population from which TemRA cells were excluded. The donors were healthy, HIV-negative adults with no recently reported acute infections or vaccinations. Every donor was a Caucasian adult living in Nashville, Tennessee, USA. After blood collection by leukapheresis, PBMCs were isolated using Ficoll-Histopaque density gradient centrifugation and then cryopreserved in the vapor phase of liquid nitrogen. Analytical flow cytometry was used to check the purity and quantity of each magnetically sorted T cell population. Genomic DNA was isolated from every sorted fraction and measured by UV absorbance on a Nanodrop 2000c.

V sheds 3 bases and J sheds 3 bases, leaving 15 bases between their ends. Including cysteine and phenylalanine, the CDR3 has 15 amino acids. Only the CDR3 DNA is retained, 45 bases long and in frame from the first base. The germline V gene specifies MNHNS as CDR1 and SASEGT as CDR2. The data were taken from a study of shared clonotypes between healthy human individuals (dated by TCRdb to between 2020 and 2021). As for the study more broadly: A couple of women and three men aged 18 to 49 years were included in the cohort. To estimate repertoire size and how much clonotypes are shared between individuals, the study performed deep sequencing of blood TCR repertoires from a few healthy adults. Per donor, leukapheresis produced somewhere between about 0.9 and 9.5 billion PBMCs. Per donor, three plates each were used for CD4 naive and CD4 memory, two for CD8 naive, and one for CD8 memory. Libraries were prepared and TCR repertoires were sequenced by different laboratories using diverse techniques, in order to increase sequencing depth and limit assay-specific biases.

Beyond this particular receptor, the publication reports: Incomplete sequencing was indicated by rarefaction of sorted-subset datasets, despite the large sequencing depth. Sharing across a few donors was observed for about 4.8% of naive CD4, over 3% of naive CD8, 2% to 2.5% of memory CD4, and approximately 0.41% of memory CD8 clonotypes. Only blood was sampled, and tissue TCR repertoires likely differ from those in blood. Because the study included only a small number of donors, the genetic and exposure-history diversity represented was limited. Pairwise subsampling led to the expectation that sequencing depth would affect the degree of clonotype sharing among donors. Compared with non-shared clonotypes, clonotypes shared by all four sorted-subset donors had higher generation probabilities. Larger estimated clonotype richness was generally found for naive subsets than for memory subsets.

TCR CDR3 regions were amplified from genomic DNA by multiplex PCR using the deep immunoSEQ assay. Genomic DNA extracted from each cell subset was distributed evenly over all wells of several immunoSEQ 96-well plates, and each plate served as one replicate. For sorted subsets, each replicate PCR was loaded with about 0.2 ug genomic DNA, equivalent to 30,000 or so T cell genomes. Purified libraries were quantified with a Qubit 3.0 fluorometer, sized on a Bioanalyzer 2100, and re-quantified with the KAPA Library Quantification kit. Every immunoSEQ 96-well plate was sequenced on a separate single-read 150-cycle Illumina NextSeq 550 flow cell. The paper's data handling went like this. Because the immunoSEQ output held only junctional sequences and lacked quality scores, the filtering could not match the filtering applied to full-length reads. Sequences were annotated with PyIR, a Python wrapper for IgBLAST v1.9, and V/J genes and CDR3 were assigned using IMGT germline references. Reads were removed for weak V/J assignments (E-value above 1e-6), missing CDR3, stop codons, out-of-frame junctions, or ambiguous translated residues. V3J clonotypes were defined as sequences sharing an identical inferred V gene, J gene, and CDR3 amino acid sequence. To compute the percentage overlap between repertoires, the number of shared unique clonotypes was divided by the size of the smaller repertoire. RTK rarefaction, the Chao1 estimator, and Recon v2.1 estimates of unobserved clonotypes were used to assess repertoire richness. OLGA was used to compute generation probabilities for all TCRbeta clonotypes that the gDNA method yielded from a few donors. TCRdb mirrors the immuneACCESS table, restricted to in-frame sequences. Some clones are absent from its copies; in checked studies, under half trace to an unresolved V gene, and the reason for the others is unknown. That table gives V, J and clone size, and the DNA gave D and trimming. The table for this sample lists about 2.1 million clones; just over 90% of them were counted only once. The ten largest make up approximately 1.7% of the sample.

Sequencing used naive CD8+ T cells from PBMCs. The sample's cell subset or site label, decoded: CD45RA+CCR7+. This receptor was obtained from a man aged 18 to 29 in good health. Some clones in this sample may be carry-over from other donors' samples. The sequence is built from TRBV6-1 and TRBJ2-7; the D gene is not confidently resolved. The CDR3 protein is CASSDPSVALYEQYF. The DNA sequence is given as TGTGCCAGCAGTGACCCCTCAGTAGCCCTCTACGAGCAGTACTTC.